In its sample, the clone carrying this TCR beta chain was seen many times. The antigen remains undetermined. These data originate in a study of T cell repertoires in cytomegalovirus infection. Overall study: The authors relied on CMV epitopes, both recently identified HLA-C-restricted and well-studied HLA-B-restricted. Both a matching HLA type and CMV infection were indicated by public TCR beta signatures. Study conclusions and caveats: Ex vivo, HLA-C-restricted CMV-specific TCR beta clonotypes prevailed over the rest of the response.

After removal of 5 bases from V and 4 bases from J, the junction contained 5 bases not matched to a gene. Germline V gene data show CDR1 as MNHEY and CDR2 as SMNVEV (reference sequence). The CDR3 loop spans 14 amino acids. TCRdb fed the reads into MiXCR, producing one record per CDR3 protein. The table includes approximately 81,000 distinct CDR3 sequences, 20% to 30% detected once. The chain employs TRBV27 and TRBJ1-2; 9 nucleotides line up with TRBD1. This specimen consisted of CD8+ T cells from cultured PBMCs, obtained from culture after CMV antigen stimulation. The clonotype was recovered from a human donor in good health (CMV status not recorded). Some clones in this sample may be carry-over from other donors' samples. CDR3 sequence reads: CASSTGGGGYGYTF. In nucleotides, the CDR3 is TGTGCCAGCAGTACAGGGGGCGGTGGCTATGGCTACACCTTC.